Listed below are T cell receptor beta chains from one sample, sequenced in a study of blood T cell repertoires in COVID-19. Sequenced by immunoSEQ multiplex PCR; TCRdb stores in-frame clones only, minus some. The data contain 30,000 or so clones, roughly 90% of them seen just once; the ten biggest clones take up around 1.5%. The sample consisted of peripheral blood. The receptors here all came from a man in his sixties with active COVID-19. Each CDR3 is given with its conserved first and last residue. D genes are given only for firm matches. Size is omitted from some rows. Given values are once, few, many or a class for expanded clones.

j_gene: TRBJ1-6; d_gene: .; abundance: .; v_gene: TRBV9; CDR3aa: CASSVELVNSPLHF; CDR3nt: TGTGCCAGCAGCGTCGAGTTGGTGAATTCACCCCTCCACTTT
j_gene: TRBJ1-6; d_gene: .; abundance: few; v_gene: TRBV9; CDR3aa: CASSVAGGNNSPLHF; CDR3nt: TGTGCCAGCAGCGTAGCCGGGGGTAATAATTCACCCCTCCACTTT
j_gene: TRBJ2-5; d_gene: .; abundance: .; v_gene: TRBV7-2; CDR3aa: CASSLRGSLSRETQYF; CDR3nt: TGTGCCAGCAGCTTAAGGGGCTCCCTAAGTCGGGAGACCCAGTACTTC
j_gene: TRBJ2-7; d_gene: TRBD1; abundance: .; v_gene: TRBV5-1; CDR3aa: CASSSGQGDSNEQYF; CDR3nt: TGCGCCAGCAGCTCCGGACAGGGCGACTCGAACGAGCAGTACTTC
j_gene: TRBJ1-1; d_gene: TRBD1; abundance: .; v_gene: TRBV7-9; CDR3aa: CASSPTGTGSTEAFF; CDR3nt: TGTGCCAGCAGCCCGACCGGGACAGGGAGTACTGAAGCTTTCTTT
j_gene: TRBJ1-6; d_gene: TRBD1; abundance: .; v_gene: TRBV6-6; CDR3aa: CASSYRTGNSPLHF; CDR3nt: TGTGCCAGCAGTTACCGGACAGGGAACTCACCCCTCCACTTT
j_gene: TRBJ1-5; d_gene: TRBD1; abundance: .; v_gene: TRBV10-3; CDR3aa: CAISESPGTVNQPQHF; CDR3nt: TGTGCCATCAGTGAGTCACCCGGGACAGTGAATCAGCCCCAGCATTTT
j_gene: TRBJ1-4; d_gene: TRBD1; abundance: .; v_gene: TRBV7-8; CDR3aa: CASSRIGQGGEKLFF; CDR3nt: TGTGCCAGCAGCCGTATCGGGCAGGGGGGCGAAAAACTGTTTTTT
j_gene: TRBJ2-7; d_gene: .; abundance: .; v_gene: TRBV15; CDR3aa: CATRAAGPTGEQYF; CDR3nt: TGTGCCACCCGGGCGGCGGGGCCCACCGGCGAGCAGTACTTC
j_gene: TRBJ2-7; d_gene: .; abundance: once; v_gene: TRBV11-2; CDR3aa: CASSSSFRGTYEQYF; CDR3nt: TGTGCCAGCAGCTCCTCGTTCAGGGGAACATACGAGCAGTACTTC
j_gene: TRBJ1-5; d_gene: .; abundance: .; v_gene: TRBV12-3/TRBV12-4; CDR3aa: CASRRTPNQPQHF; CDR3nt: TGTGCCAGCAGAAGGACTCCCAATCAGCCCCAGCATTTT
j_gene: TRBJ1-4; d_gene: .; abundance: once; v_gene: TRBV19; CDR3aa: CASSRGPTTNEKLFF; CDR3nt: TGTGCCAGTAGTAGAGGCCCGACGACTAATGAAAAACTGTTTTTT
j_gene: TRBJ1-2; d_gene: TRBD1; abundance: .; v_gene: TRBV2; CDR3aa: CASSGWTPITGDYGYTF; CDR3nt: TGTGCCAGCAGCGGTTGGACCCCCATTACAGGGGACTATGGCTACACCTTC
j_gene: TRBJ2-1; d_gene: TRBD2; abundance: .; v_gene: TRBV9; CDR3aa: CASSPRAAGVNEQFF; CDR3nt: TGTGCCAGCAGCCCCCGGGCAGCGGGGGTGAATGAGCAGTTCTTC
j_gene: TRBJ2-7; d_gene: TRBD2; abundance: .; v_gene: TRBV7-9; CDR3aa: CASSSSGGDYYEQYF; CDR3nt: TGTGCCAGCAGTTCCTCGGGAGGAGATTACTACGAGCAGTACTTC
j_gene: TRBJ2-2; d_gene: TRBD2; abundance: .; v_gene: TRBV19; CDR3aa: CASRSFSGGATGELFF; CDR3nt: TGTGCCAGTAGATCCTTTAGCGGGGGAGCCACCGGGGAGCTGTTTTTT
j_gene: TRBJ2-5; d_gene: TRBD1; abundance: once; v_gene: TRBV5-1; CDR3aa: CASSPHRGLGGETQYF; CDR3nt: TGCGCCAGCAGCCCCCACAGGGGGCTAGGGGGGGAGACCCAGTACTTC
j_gene: TRBJ2-7; d_gene: .; abundance: .; v_gene: TRBV12-5; CDR3aa: CASGMRADYEQYF; CDR3nt: TGTGCTAGTGGAATGAGGGCCGACTACGAGCAGTACTTC
j_gene: TRBJ2-3; d_gene: .; abundance: .; v_gene: TRBV19; CDR3aa: CASRGSGAVTDTQYF; CDR3nt: TGTGCCAGTAGGGGATCAGGGGCAGTCACAGATACGCAGTATTTT
j_gene: TRBJ1-2; d_gene: TRBD1; abundance: .; v_gene: TRBV28; CDR3aa: CASSFPTGANYGYTF; CDR3nt: TGTGCCAGCAGTTTCCCCACAGGGGCGAACTATGGCTACACCTTC
j_gene: TRBJ1-4; d_gene: .; abundance: .; v_gene: TRBV3-1/TRBV3-2; CDR3aa: CASSQLLATNEKLFF; CDR3nt: TGTGCCAGCAGCCAACTTCTTGCAACTAATGAAAAACTGTTTTTT
j_gene: TRBJ1-2; d_gene: .; abundance: .; v_gene: TRBV3-1/TRBV3-2; CDR3aa: CASSQEVGHGYTF; CDR3nt: TGTGCCAGCAGCCAAGAGGTCGGTCATGGCTACACCTTC
j_gene: TRBJ2-1; d_gene: TRBD2; abundance: .; v_gene: TRBV19; CDR3aa: CATRSGTSSYNEQFF; CDR3nt: TGTGCCACTCGGAGTGGGACTAGCTCCTACAATGAGCAGTTCTTC
j_gene: TRBJ2-7; d_gene: .; abundance: .; v_gene: TRBV12-3/TRBV12-4; CDR3aa: CASRSAQGYEQYF; CDR3nt: TGTGCCAGCAGGTCTGCTCAGGGCTACGAGCAGTACTTC
j_gene: TRBJ1-4; d_gene: TRBD1; abundance: .; v_gene: TRBV5-4; CDR3aa: CASSLGQGGFGQLFF; CDR3nt: TGTGCCAGCAGCTTGGGACAGGGAGGTTTCGGACAACTGTTTTTT
j_gene: TRBJ1-2; d_gene: .; abundance: once; v_gene: TRBV4-1; CDR3aa: CASSQHPYPGGYGYTF; CDR3nt: TGCGCCAGCAGCCAACACCCCTATCCCGGCGGCTATGGCTACACCTTC
j_gene: TRBJ2-7; d_gene: .; abundance: .; v_gene: TRBV6-5; CDR3aa: CASSYSQGYEQYF; CDR3nt: TGTGCCAGCAGTTACTCCCAGGGCTACGAGCAGTACTTC
j_gene: TRBJ1-3; d_gene: .; abundance: .; v_gene: TRBV11-2; CDR3aa: CASSYPGGNTIYF; CDR3nt: TGTGCCAGCAGCTATCCGGGGGGAAACACCATATATTTT
j_gene: TRBJ2-5; d_gene: .; abundance: .; v_gene: TRBV5-1; CDR3aa: CASSLQETQYF; CDR3nt: TGCGCCAGCAGCCTCCAAGAGACCCAGTACTTC
j_gene: TRBJ1-2; d_gene: .; abundance: .; v_gene: TRBV10-3; CDR3aa: CAISAQTGYGYTF; CDR3nt: TGTGCCATCAGTGCGCAGACAGGATATGGCTACACCTTC
j_gene: TRBJ2-2; d_gene: TRBD1; abundance: .; v_gene: TRBV5-1; CDR3aa: CASSLEGQGIGELFF; CDR3nt: TGCGCCAGCAGCTTGGAGGGACAGGGGATCGGGGAGCTGTTTTTT
j_gene: TRBJ2-4; d_gene: TRBD2; abundance: .; v_gene: TRBV9; CDR3aa: CASSLPGTSGGNKNIQYF; CDR3nt: TGTGCCAGCAGTCTTCCCGGGACTAGCGGGGGGAACAAAAACATTCAGTACTTC
j_gene: TRBJ2-7; d_gene: .; abundance: few; v_gene: TRBV4-1; CDR3aa: CASRSAAGHEQYF; CDR3nt: TGCGCCAGCAGATCGGCGGCCGGCCACGAGCAGTACTTC
j_gene: TRBJ2-5; d_gene: TRBD2; abundance: .; v_gene: TRBV10-3; CDR3aa: CAIRASGGWAETQYF; CDR3nt: TGTGCCATCAGGGCTAGCGGGGGCTGGGCGGAGACCCAGTACTTC
j_gene: TRBJ1-3; d_gene: .; abundance: few; v_gene: TRBV6-6; CDR3aa: CASRTDSNSGNTIYF; CDR3nt: TGTGCCAGCAGGACCGACAGTAACTCTGGAAACACCATATATTTT
j_gene: TRBJ2-5; d_gene: .; abundance: .; v_gene: TRBV5-1; CDR3aa: CASSLAGAMYQETQYF; CDR3nt: TGCGCCAGCAGCTTGGCAGGGGCGATGTACCAAGAGACCCAGTACTTC
j_gene: TRBJ1-1; d_gene: TRBD1; abundance: .; v_gene: TRBV25-1; CDR3aa: CASSGTVWKTEAFF; CDR3nt: TGTGCCAGCAGCGGGACAGTCTGGAAGACTGAAGCTTTCTTT
j_gene: TRBJ1-5; d_gene: .; abundance: .; v_gene: TRBV10-3; CDR3aa: CAISGSGSQPQHF; CDR3nt: TGTGCCATCAGTGGATCGGGGAGCCAGCCCCAGCATTTT
j_gene: TRBJ1-6; d_gene: .; abundance: .; v_gene: TRBV2; CDR3aa: CASSPTRYNSPLHF; CDR3nt: TGTGCCAGCAGTCCCACTCGATATAATTCACCCCTCCACTTT
j_gene: TRBJ1-5; d_gene: TRBD1; abundance: once; v_gene: TRBV7-9; CDR3aa: CASSFSRTGGEPQHF; CDR3nt: TGTGCCAGCAGCTTTTCCCGGACAGGGGGAGAGCCCCAGCATTTT
j_gene: TRBJ1-4; d_gene: .; abundance: .; v_gene: TRBV9; CDR3aa: CASTEGISGEKLFF; CDR3nt: TGTGCCAGCACCGAGGGCATAAGTGGGGAAAAACTGTTTTTT
j_gene: TRBJ2-2; d_gene: TRBD1; abundance: .; v_gene: TRBV27; CDR3aa: CASSHRTGGDGELFF; CDR3nt: TGTGCCAGCAGTCACCGGACAGGTGGGGACGGGGAGCTGTTTTTT
j_gene: TRBJ2-1; d_gene: .; abundance: once; v_gene: TRBV28; CDR3aa: CASSLGGTGMYEQFF; CDR3nt: TGTGCCAGCAGTCTCGGCGGCACGGGGATGTATGAGCAGTTCTTC
j_gene: TRBJ2-7; d_gene: TRBD1; abundance: .; v_gene: TRBV14; CDR3aa: CASSPGPGGGQYF; CDR3nt: TGTGCCAGCAGCCCCGGACCAGGGGGCGGGCAGTACTTC
j_gene: TRBJ2-2; d_gene: TRBD2; abundance: .; v_gene: TRBV18; CDR3aa: CASSPLAGGPRGTGELFF; CDR3nt: TGTGCCAGCTCGCCCCTAGCGGGGGGGCCCCGAGGCACCGGGGAGCTGTTTTTT
j_gene: TRBJ1-1; d_gene: .; abundance: .; v_gene: TRBV6-5; CDR3aa: CASSHLDRGNTEAFF; CDR3nt: TGTGCCAGCAGCCACCTCGATCGGGGGAACACTGAAGCTTTCTTT
j_gene: TRBJ2-7; d_gene: .; abundance: .; v_gene: TRBV10-1; CDR3aa: CASSVGVGYEQYF; CDR3nt: TGCGCCAGCAGTGTAGGGGTTGGTTACGAGCAGTACTTC
j_gene: TRBJ2-3; d_gene: TRBD2; abundance: .; v_gene: TRBV6-1; CDR3aa: CASSESPRGGSSTDTQYF; CDR3nt: TGTGCCAGCAGTGAATCACCGCGGGGGGGGTCTAGCACAGATACGCAGTATTTT
j_gene: TRBJ2-7; d_gene: .; abundance: .; v_gene: TRBV10-3; CDR3aa: CAIRSPGQTSGEQYF; CDR3nt: TGTGCCATCAGAAGCCCCGGACAGACATCGGGCGAGCAGTACTTC
j_gene: TRBJ2-3; d_gene: .; abundance: .; v_gene: TRBV7-3; CDR3aa: CASSSGLSTDTQYF; CDR3nt: TGTGCCAGCAGTTCCGGACTCTCCACAGATACGCAGTATTTT
j_gene: TRBJ1-1; d_gene: .; abundance: .; v_gene: TRBV5-1; CDR3aa: CASSPRVINTEAFF; CDR3nt: TGCGCCAGCAGCCCCAGGGTAATAAACACTGAAGCTTTCTTT
j_gene: TRBJ1-2; d_gene: TRBD1; abundance: .; v_gene: TRBV27; CDR3aa: CASSSGQGIHTF; CDR3nt: TGTGCCAGCAGTTCAGGACAGGGGATACACACCTTC